The text below deals with one T cell receptor (beta chain). This clone's antigen is unknown. Base quality data are lacking; no much larger clone is found one base away. This record belongs to a study of blood T cell repertoires in COVID-19 (dated by TCRdb to the early 2020s). A note on the overall study: Samples covering the acute and convalescent phases of COVID-19 were provided by collaborators in the United States, Italy and Spain. The repertoires were released in a freely available public database meant as a resource for research on the immune response to SARS-CoV-2. Where HLA class I and class II types were available, the types were taken from metadata supplied by the sample provider, not from assay-based typing. The dataset comprised deeply sampled blood TCRbeta repertoires from subjects exposed to, actively infected with, or recovered from COVID-19. The prospective study material was composed of cDNA or gDNA derived from T cells, B-cell-depleted T cells, or PBMCs. Sample metadata almost always included a de-identified subject ID, COVID-19 status, age in years and sex. The samples were drawn from the first 160 participants of the ongoing ImmuneRACE study and from 1,254 subjects provided by 6 global collaborators. On the study overall, not on this receptor specifically: Clinical and demographic metadata were provided uncurated, with the amount varying by source and participant.

Whole blood was collected in K2EDTA tubes by collaborating institutions according to the institutions' own protocols. For TCRbeta analysis, collaborators shipped samples as frozen whole blood, isolated PBMCs, or DNA extracted from either of those sample types. Spanning cysteine to phenylalanine, the CDR3 consists of 14 amino acids. CDR3 DNA is the only sequence kept; it has 42 bases, read in frame from the first base. Per the germline V gene, SQVTM is the CDR1 and ANQGSEA is the CDR2. Trimming at the junction amounts to 8 bases on V and 0 bases on J, and the germline ends lie 14 bases apart. TCRbeta CDR3 regions were amplified from genomic DNA using the immunoSEQ Assay, a bias-controlled multiplex PCR. On the study's bioinformatics: Nucleated cell counts per sample were estimated from amplification of reference gene primers within the assay. Sequence reads were collapsed and filtered to measure the absolute abundance of every unique TCRbeta CDR3 rearrangement. For each sample, productive Simpson clonality was calculated as the square root of Simpson's diversity index across productive rearrangements. In TCRdb, the immuneACCESS table is reduced to in-frame sequences with V and J assigned. These tables do not hold every clone; where another copy was compared, an unresolved V gene accounts for under half, and the others remain unexplained. D and trimming come from the DNA, and the V and J calls and clone size come from that table. The sample table holds fewer than 500,000 clones, of which roughly 89% were seen once. The top ten constitute roughly 4% of the sample.

This sequence uses TRBV29-1 and TRBJ2-1; possibly the D gene is TRBD2, per 6 matching bases. What was sequenced was peripheral blood. The sequence was obtained from a woman in her thirties with acute or convalescent COVID-19. The DNA sequence is as follows: TGCAGCCTTGGGGAGGCAAGCTCCTACAATGAGCAGTTCTTC. Its amino acids are CSLGEASSYNEQFF.